Listed below are T cell receptor beta chains from one sample, sequenced in a study of shared clonotypes between healthy human individuals. The assay was immunoSEQ multiplex PCR, and TCRdb's table has in-frame clones only and misses some. The table shows over 850,000 clones, with approximately 78% occurring only once. Input material: memory CD4+ T cells from PBMCs. The origin of the receptors is a man between 18 and 29 years old in good health. Some clones in this sample may be carry-over from other donors' samples. Both conserved end residues are part of each CDR3. Fields, in order: clone size, J gene, V gene, D gene, CDR3 DNA, CDR3 protein. The D gene is left open where the match is weak. The size of a clone is reported for some rows only, either as once, few or many, or as a class for expanded clones.

>NA|TRBJ2-5|TRBV7-9|TRBD1
TGTGCCAGCAGCCTTACCGGGACAGTCAAAGAGACCCAGTACTTC
CASSLTGTVKETQYF
>NA|TRBJ2-7|TRBV20-1|TRBD1
TGCAGTGCTGACAGGGCCTACGAGCAGTACTTC
CSADRAYEQYF
>NA|TRBJ2-1|TRBV28|NA
TGTGCCAGCCAGCCGACAGGAGGGGCTAACAATGAGCAGTTCTTC
CASQPTGGANNEQFF
>NA|TRBJ1-1|TRBV29-1|NA
TGCAGCGTTGGCGGTATGAACACTGAAGCTTTCTTT
CSVGGMNTEAFF
>once|TRBJ1-1|TRBV15|NA
TGTGCCACCAGCAGAGGGTCTAGGGGAATCGACACTGAAGCTTTCTTT
CATSRGSRGIDTEAFF
>NA|TRBJ2-7|TRBV7-9|NA
TGTGCCAGCACCGTCCGGGACTCAGCCTACGAGCAGTACTTC
CASTVRDSAYEQYF
>few|TRBJ2-3|TRBV5-1|NA
TGCGCCAGCAGCGGGGACCACGGCACAGATACGCAGTATTTT
CASSGDHGTDTQYF
>few|TRBJ1-1|TRBV7-2|TRBD1
TGTGCCAGCAGCTCCCGGGGCAGGGGGCTCGAAGCTTTCTTT
CASSSRGRGLEAFF
>many|TRBJ1-1|TRBV6-5|NA
TGTGCCAGCAGTTTGGACAGAGTGAACACTGAAGCTTTCTTT
CASSLDRVNTEAFF
>few|TRBJ2-7|TRBV6-1|TRBD1
TGTGCCAGCCTGCTTGAGGGACAGCCCTCCTACGAGCAGTACTTC
CASLLEGQPSYEQYF
>NA|TRBJ1-4|TRBV5-5|NA
TGTGCCAGCAGCCATGGAGGGCGGGTCGAAAAACTGTTTTTT
CASSHGGRVEKLFF
>NA|TRBJ1-5|TRBV7-3|NA
TGTGCCAGCAGCTTAACCAAAGGGGTAGGCAGCCAGCCCCAGCATTTT
CASSLTKGVGSQPQHF
>NA|TRBJ1-1|TRBV5-1|NA
TGCGCCAGCAGCTTGAACCAGGGAGTGAACACTGAAGCTTTCTTT
CASSLNQGVNTEAFF
>once|TRBJ1-4|TRBV15|NA
TGTGCCAGCAAGCGGGGGGTTGATGAAAAACTGTTTTTT
CASKRGVDEKLFF
>NA|TRBJ2-3|TRBV14|NA
TGTGCCAGCAGCCAAGAGGGAACAGATACGCAGTATTTT
CASSQEGTDTQYF
>NA|TRBJ1-4|TRBV30|NA
TGTGCTTCCGACAGGCCCAATGAAAAACTGTTTTTT
CASDRPNEKLFF
>few|TRBJ1-5|TRBV5-1|NA
TGCGCCAGCAGCTTGGATCCAGGGCCAAATCAGCCCCAGCATTTT
CASSLDPGPNQPQHF
>NA|TRBJ2-5|TRBV4-2|NA
TGTGCCAGCAGCCAGGACGCGGGGTTCGGAAGAGAGACCCAGTACTTC
CASSQDAGFGRETQYF
>NA|TRBJ2-1|TRBV19|NA
TGTGCCAGTAGTATAGTGGAACGGTCATACAATGAGCAGTTCTTC
CASSIVERSYNEQFF
>NA|TRBJ2-7|TRBV2|NA
TGTGCCAGCCACGAACCGGGGTACTCCTACGAGCAGTACTTC
CASHEPGYSYEQYF
>NA|TRBJ2-5|TRBV5-1|TRBD1
TGCGCCAGCAGCTTGGTAGGGACAGGGGGCCTGGGACCGCAAGAGACCCAGTACTTC
CASSLVGTGGLGPQETQYF
>few|TRBJ1-1|TRBV30|TRBD1
TGTGCCTGGAGTGGGGACAGGGGGCAAACTGAAGCTTTCTTT
CAWSGDRGQTEAFF
>NA|TRBJ2-7|TRBV18|NA
TGTGCCAGCTCACCGTCCCGGGACTCGGACGGTCAATACTTC
CASSPSRDSDGQYF
>NA|TRBJ2-7|TRBV10-3|NA
TGTGCCATCAGGGGGACGGGGGACTCCTACGAGCAGTACTTC
CAIRGTGDSYEQYF
>NA|TRBJ2-1|TRBV7-2|TRBD1
TGTGCCAGCAGCTTAGTAGTAGGGACAGGGGGCAAAAATGAGCAGTTCTTC
CASSLVVGTGGKNEQFF
>NA|TRBJ2-5|TRBV7-9|TRBD1
TGTGCCAGCAGCTTGGCGGGACAGGGGGCGGAGACCCAGTACTTC
CASSLAGQGAETQYF
>NA|TRBJ2-3|TRBV6-1|NA
TGTGCCAGCAGTGAAGTGATGGGTAGGGATACGCAGTATTTT
CASSEVMGRDTQYF
>NA|TRBJ2-4|TRBV2|TRBD1
TGTGCCAGCACTTTGGACAGGAGAAAAAACATTCAGTACTTC
CASTLDRRKNIQYF
>NA|TRBJ2-7|TRBV10-2|NA
TGCGCCAGCAGTGATTGGGGAGGGGGATCCTACGAGCAGTACTTC
CASSDWGGGSYEQYF
>NA|TRBJ1-2|TRBV15|NA
TGTGCCACCAGCAGAGGGGGCCTGATCTATGGCTACACCTTC
CATSRGGLIYGYTF
>few|TRBJ2-1|TRBV9|TRBD2
TGTGCCAGCAGCAAAAGGACTAGCGGGCCGGACAATGAGCAGTTCTTC
CASSKRTSGPDNEQFF
>once|TRBJ2-3|TRBV18|NA
TGTGCCAGCTCACCAATCTCAGCTGGGGTTGATACGCAGTATTTT
CASSPISAGVDTQYF
>once|TRBJ2-1|TRBV6-1|NA
TGTGCCAGCAGTGAAGCCCCGCAGAGCTCCTACAATGAGCAGTTCTTC
CASSEAPQSSYNEQFF
>NA|TRBJ2-1|TRBV5-4|NA
TGTGCCAGCAGCCCCATTGCAACAATGAGTAGGAATGAGCAGTTCTTC
CASSPIATMSRNEQFF
>few|TRBJ1-2|TRBV27|NA
TGTGCCAGCAGAAGCACTCAGTTAGCTAACTATGGCTACACCTTC
CASRSTQLANYGYTF
>NA|TRBJ1-2|TRBV28|TRBD1
TGTGCCAGCAGTCTACGGCAGGGGACAGGGGGCCATGGCTACACCTTC
CASSLRQGTGGHGYTF
>NA|TRBJ1-2|TRBV6-1|NA
TGTGCCAGCAAAACGCTGGACAGCGCTAACTATGGCTACACCTTC
CASKTLDSANYGYTF
>NA|TRBJ1-1|TRBV29-1|TRBD1
TGCAGCGTTGGGACAGGGACCACTGAAGCTTTCTTT
CSVGTGTTEAFF
>NA|TRBJ1-5|TRBV18|NA
TGTGCCAGCTCACCAGGTGTTGGGGGGGAGGATCAGCCCCAGCATTTT
CASSPGVGGEDQPQHF
>NA|TRBJ2-6|TRBV28|NA
TGTGCCAGCAGTCCCCGAACAGACGCTTTGCCTGGGGCCAACGTCCTGACTTTC
CASSPRTDALPGANVLTF
>NA|TRBJ1-5|TRBV11-2|NA
TGTGCCAGCAGCCGGGCGGGGGGCCAGCCCCAGCATTTT
CASSRAGGQPQHF
>NA|TRBJ2-5|TRBV2|TRBD1
TGTGCCATCCAGCCGGACAGGGGAACCCAAGAGACCCAGTACTTC
CAIQPDRGTQETQYF
>NA|TRBJ2-6|TRBV6-5|TRBD2
TGTGCCAGCAGTTATAGCGGAGCGGGAGGGGCCAACGTCCTGACTTTC
CASSYSGAGGANVLTF
>NA|TRBJ2-1|TRBV28|NA
TGTGCCAGCAGTTTGTCAGGCAATGAGCAGTTCTTC
CASSLSGNEQFF
>once|TRBJ2-1|TRBV28|TRBD1
TGTGCCAGCAGTTTAGGGGGACAGGGTACTGAGCAGTTCTTC
CASSLGGQGTEQFF
>NA|TRBJ1-1|TRBV11-3|NA
TGTGCCAGCAGCTTAGGACTTTACACTGAAGCTTTCTTT
CASSLGLYTEAFF
>NA|TRBJ1-5|TRBV11-2|TRBD1
TGTGCCAGCATTCAGGACAGGGATGATCAGCCCCAGCATTTT
CASIQDRDDQPQHF
>NA|TRBJ2-7|TRBV5-1|NA
TGCGCCAGCAGAGCGGCCGGGGGGCAACCAGAGCAGTACTTC
CASRAAGGQPEQYF
>NA|TRBJ2-7|TRBV27|TRBD1
TGTGCCAGCAGTAAAGGACAGGGTCGCTACGAGCAGTACTTC
CASSKGQGRYEQYF
>NA|TRBJ2-7|TRBV5-1|TRBD1
TGCGCCAGCCGGGACAGTCGCTACGAGCAGTACTTC
CASRDSRYEQYF
>once|TRBJ2-5|TRBV25-1|NA
TGTGCCAGCAGTGACCAAAGGACCGGGGGCCGGGAGACCCAGTACTTC
CASSDQRTGGRETQYF